The present T cell receptor beta chain was sequenced within a study of T cell responses to AZD1222 COVID-19 vaccine. At the level of the study: Researchers grouped second doses given at about 4 or about 12 weeks into one pool.

The data were produced by immunoSEQ multiplex PCR, yet TCRdb's version contains in-frame clones alone and is incomplete. The table lists about 100,000 clones, just under 90% of them singletons, with roughly 15% in the top ten. The sequencing here drew on peripheral blood, taken on day 0 of AZD1222 vaccination. The receptor comes from an adult in good health.

The CDR3 region has the DNA TGTGCCAGCAGCCGGGACAGTTCAAATGAAAAACTGTTTTTT. It is translated as CASSRDSSNEKLFF. The rearrangement links TRBV11-2 to TRBJ1-4; the match to TRBD1 covers 7 bases. The germline V gene has CDR1 SGHAT and CDR2 FQNNGV. The CDR3 has 14 residues. With V trimmed by 5 bases and J by 5 bases, 5 bases remained unmatched.